The present T cell receptor (beta chain) was sequenced within a study of blood T cell repertoires in COVID-19. The wider study: In each case, the material was cDNA or gDNA derived from T cells, B-cell-depleted T cells, or PBMCs.

CDR1 is SGHRS and CDR2 is YFSETQ in the germline V gene. Trimming removed 1 base from V and 3 bases from J, with 10 bases in between. The CDR3 is 15 amino acids. The data were produced by immunoSEQ multiplex PCR, yet TCRdb's version contains in-frame clones alone and is incomplete. The data show about 250,000 clones, roughly 82% seen once. Specimen: peripheral blood. This clonotype was sampled from a woman between 70 and 85 years old with acute or convalescent COVID-19. V and J are TRBV5-1 and TRBJ2-2; D possibly corresponds to TRBD1 (6 bases). The CDR3 DNA reads TGCGCCAGCAGCTTGTCCTCAGGGGACACCGGGGAGCTGTTTTTT. Translating gives CASSLSSGDTGELFF.